A selection of T cell receptor beta chains follows, all from one sample in a study of metastatic and nonmetastatic thyroid tumors. Through MiXCR, TCRdb re-clonotyped the PCR reads. The sample contains approximately 90,000 clones, more than 9.5% of which appear only once. Sequenced input: blood. The receptors stem from a female donor with papillary thyroid cancer or a benign thyroid nodule (not recorded which). Some clones in this sample may be carry-over from other donors' samples. Both conserved end residues are part of each CDR3. D genes are given only for firm matches. The size field is filled for only some rows; it gives once, few, many or a size class.

V gene,J gene,clone size,D gene,CDR3 protein,CDR3 DNA
TRBV5-1,TRBJ2-2,many,TRBD2,CASSLGSLAGVGTGELFF,TGCGCCAGCAGCTTGGGATCTTTAGCGGGAGTAGGGACCGGGGAGCTGTTTTTT
TRBV29-1,TRBJ1-4,many,TRBD1,CSVEGQGFEKLFF,TGCAGCGTTGAGGGACAGGGGTTTGAAAAACTGTTTTTT
TRBV5-1,TRBJ1-6,many,-,CASSFQDNSPLHF,TGCGCCAGCAGCTTTCAGGATAATTCACCCCTCCACTTT
TRBV20-1,TRBJ1-1,many,-,CSAWGGRGYEAFF,TGCAGTGCTTGGGGGGGCAGGGGCTATGAAGCTTTCTTT
TRBV12-3/TRBV12-4,TRBJ2-7,many,-,CASSRARGLGYEQYF,TGTGCCAGCAGCCGAGCCCGGGGGCTTGGGTACGAGCAGTACTTC
TRBV28,TRBJ1-4,many,TRBD1,CASSFPRGQIGGEKLFF,TGTGCCAGCAGTTTTCCCCGGGGACAGATTGGCGGTGAAAAACTGTTTTTT
TRBV5-1,TRBJ2-3,many,TRBD2,CASSLGQSGRSTDTQYF,TGCGCCAGCAGCTTGGGTCAATCCGGGAGGAGTACAGATACGCAGTATTTT
TRBV27,TRBJ2-5,many,TRBD2,CASSPRTSGRYYETQYF,TGTGCCAGCAGTCCCAGGACTAGCGGGAGGTATTATGAGACCCAGTACTTC
TRBV20-1,TRBJ2-5,many,-,CSAREGAETQYF,TGCAGTGCTAGGGAGGGGGCTGAGACCCAGTACTTC
TRBV19,TRBJ1-2,-,-,CASSTKTKANYGYTF,TGTGCCAGTAGTACCAAGACCAAAGCTAACTATGGCTACACCTTC
TRBV2,TRBJ2-7,many,-,CASSHYEQYF,TGTGCCAGCAGCCACTACGAGCAGTACTTC
TRBV28,TRBJ1-4,many,TRBD1,CASTYEGQEKLFF,TGTGCCAGCACCTACGAGGGACAGGAAAAACTGTTTTTT
TRBV6-5,TRBJ1-1,many,-,CASSYAGISTEAFF,TGTGCCAGCAGTTACGCGGGGATCAGCACTGAAGCTTTCTTT
TRBV6-1,TRBJ2-2,many,-,CASSPPSTGELFF,TGTGCCAGCAGTCCACCAAGCACCGGGGAGCTGTTTTTT
TRBV19,TRBJ2-7,few,-,CASIIAGRLIEQYF,TGTGCCAGTATTATAGCTGGACGGCTGATTGAGCAGTACTTC
TRBV6-2/TRBV6-3,TRBJ1-5,many,-,CASSYLTSRGQPQHF,TGTGCCAGCAGTTACCTGACCTCCCGGGGTCAGCCCCAGCATTTT
TRBV19,TRBJ2-1,few,-,CASSISREVYNEQFF,TGTGCCAGTAGTATATCCAGGGAGGTCTACAATGAGCAGTTCTTC
TRBV27,TRBJ2-1,many,TRBD2,CASRREGAYNEQFF,TGTGCCAGCAGGCGGGAGGGGGCTTACAATGAGCAGTTCTTC
TRBV6-2/TRBV6-3,TRBJ1-5,many,-,CASSKIDQPQHF,TGTGCCAGCAGTAAAATTGATCAGCCCCAGCATTTT
TRBV12-3/TRBV12-4,TRBJ1-6,many,TRBD1,CASSPRTGENSPLHF,TGTGCCAGCAGTCCGAGGACAGGGGAGAATTCACCCCTCCACTTT
TRBV7-2,TRBJ2-5,many,-,CASSLNSGLETQYF,TGTGCCAGCAGCTTGAATAGCGGATTAGAGACCCAGTACTTC
TRBV2,TRBJ2-3,many,TRBD2,CASSFSWTSGTDTQYF,TGTGCCAGCAGTTTTAGCTGGACTAGCGGGACAGATACGCAGTATTTT
TRBV3-1,TRBJ1-2,many,-,CASSQDPSYLGYTF,TGTGCCAGCAGCCAAGATCCCTCCTACCTGGGCTACACCTTC
TRBV30,TRBJ2-3,many,TRBD2,CAWKTLAGGPDTQYF,TGTGCCTGGAAGACGCTAGCGGGAGGGCCAGATACGCAGTATTTT
TRBV7-2,TRBJ2-7,-,-,CASSSSGTLYEQYF,TGTGCCAGCAGCTCATCCGGGACACTTTACGAGCAGTACTTC
TRBV7-9,TRBJ2-1,-,-,CASSGRREFVNEQFF,TGTGCCAGCAGCGGACGCCGGGAGTTCGTCAATGAGCAGTTCTTC
TRBV24-1,TRBJ1-4,many,-,CATSDPGLGEKLFF,TGTGCCACCAGTGACCCAGGCCTGGGGGAAAAACTGTTTTTT
TRBV28,TRBJ2-7,many,TRBD1,CASLFRGSYEQYF,TGTGCCAGCCTCTTCAGGGGGAGCTACGAGCAGTACTTC
TRBV9,TRBJ2-7,many,-,CASSPGGGVSYEQYF,TGTGCCAGCAGTCCTGGGGGTGGCGTCTCCTACGAGCAGTACTTC
TRBV11-2,TRBJ2-3,once,TRBD1,CASRPDRGIGDTQYF,TGTGCCAGCAGACCGGACAGGGGAATCGGGGATACGCAGTATTTT
TRBV28,TRBJ1-3,many,-,CASSYSRGNTIYF,TGTGCCAGCAGCTATTCACGTGGAAACACCATATATTTT
TRBV7-9,TRBJ2-3,many,-,CASSFEFRGTQYF,TGTGCCAGCAGCTTTGAATTTAGGGGTACGCAGTATTTT
TRBV28,TRBJ1-2,few,-,CASMTRGCGGYTF,TGTGCCAGCATGACCCGAGGGTGTGGTGGCTACACCTTC
TRBV5-1,TRBJ2-1,many,TRBD2,CASSLGPGLAGRGPFF,TGCGCCAGCAGCTTGGGACCGGGACTAGCGGGCCGAGGCCCGTTCTTC
TRBV11-3,TRBJ2-7,many,-,CASSPGLSYEQYF,TGTGCCAGCAGCCCGGGTCTCTCCTACGAGCAGTACTTC
TRBV19,TRBJ2-7,many,-,CASSSQPYEQYF,TGTGCCAGTAGTTCCCAGCCCTACGAGCAGTACTTC
TRBV30,TRBJ2-6,-,-,CAWRQRGSGANVLTF,TGTGCCTGGAGACAAAGGGGCTCTGGGGCCAACGTCCTGACTTTC
TRBV7-3,TRBJ2-3,many,TRBD1,CASSPGQGASDTQYF,TGTGCCAGCAGCCCGGGACAGGGGGCGTCAGATACGCAGTATTTT
TRBV4-2,TRBJ2-2,few,TRBD2,CASSQDFTGTSGRLITGELFF,TGTGCCAGCAGCCAAGATTTTACTGGTACTAGCGGGAGATTGATCACCGGGGAGCTGTTTTTT
TRBV7-2,TRBJ2-1,many,-,CASSLRTGAYNEQFF,TGTGCCAGCAGCTTACGGACTGGGGCCTACAATGAGCAGTTCTTC
TRBV28,TRBJ1-2,many,-,CASSLRGHGYTF,TGTGCCAGCAGTTTACGTGGGCATGGCTACACCTTC
TRBV5-1,TRBJ2-5,many,-,CASSLLGKETQYF,TGCGCCAGCAGCTTGTTAGGGAAAGAGACCCAGTACTTC
TRBV9,TRBJ2-2,many,-,CASSKSSGELFF,TGTGCCAGCAGCAAAAGTTCCGGGGAGCTGTTTTTT
TRBV5-1,TRBJ2-7,many,-,CASSFGRGQIYEQYF,TGCGCCAGCAGCTTTGGCCGGGGTCAAATCTACGAGCAGTACTTC
TRBV2,TRBJ2-7,-,-,CASSWTCREFGEQYF,TGTGCCAGCAGTTGGACATGTAGGGAGTTCGGCGAGCAGTACTTC
TRBV12-3/TRBV12-4,TRBJ2-3,many,-,CASSLALGNTQYF,TGTGCCAGCAGTTTAGCGTTAGGCAATACGCAGTATTTT
TRBV19,TRBJ1-1,many,TRBD1,CASIDGGSGQGGLANTEAFF,TGTGCCAGTATCGACGGGGGGAGCGGACAGGGAGGACTTGCGAACACTGAAGCTTTCTTT
TRBV3-1,TRBJ1-2,many,TRBD1,CASSQDWDRAGYTF,TGTGCCAGCAGCCAAGACTGGGACAGGGCTGGCTACACCTTC
TRBV6-1,TRBJ1-5,-,-,CASSQNQPQNF,TGTGCCAGCAGTCAGAATCAGCCACAGAATTTT
TRBV6-1,TRBJ2-4,-,TRBD1,CASNNRLNRGLAKSIQYF,TGTGCCAGCAACAACCGCTTGAACAGGGGGCTAGCCAAAAGCATTCAGTACTTC
TRBV18,TRBJ2-2,many,-,CASRGTNTGELFF,TGTGCCAGCCGAGGGACAAACACCGGGGAGCTGTTTTTT
TRBV4-3,TRBJ2-7,many,-,CASSQGTGTYEQYF,TGCGCCAGCAGCCAAGGGACGGGGACCTACGAGCAGTACTTC
TRBV2,TRBJ2-1,many,TRBD1,CASKLQGHEQFF,TGTGCCAGCAAGCTACAGGGGCACGAGCAGTTCTTC
TRBV6-5,TRBJ2-1,many,TRBD2,CASSSRRGGSGRVNEQFF,TGTGCCAGCAGTTCCCGCCGAGGAGGTAGCGGGAGGGTAAATGAGCAGTTCTTC
TRBV9,TRBJ2-7,many,TRBD2,CASSVTGTSAGEQYF,TGTGCCAGCAGCGTAACAGGGACTAGCGCTGGCGAGCAGTACTTC
TRBV2,TRBJ1-6,-,-,CASSKDIGMSSYNSPLHF,TGTGCCAGCAGCAAAGACATTGGGATGAGCTCCTATAATTCACCCCTCCACTTT